This T cell receptor beta chain was identified during a study of T cells in Graves' hyperthyroidism and ophthalmopathy. This clonotype came up many times. CDR1 is MNHNS and CDR2 is SASEGT in the germline V gene. This CDR3 has 14 residues. The germline V and J ends were trimmed by 5 bases and 4 bases, with 14 bases remaining between them. Amplification of TCR beta CDR3 regions used RNA as the template. HTBI primers were the set used in a first-round RT-PCR of the TCR CDR3. A single record per CDR3 protein comes from TCRdb applying MiXCR to the multiplex PCR reads. The sample shows 600,000 to 650,000 distinct CDR3 sequences, around 20% of them seen only once.

J is TRBJ2-5 and V is TRBV6-1; TRBD1 might be the D (5 bases). Sequenced material: blood. The sequence was obtained from a man aged 25 to 40 with Graves' ophthalmopathy. CDR3: CASSFSRDGETQYF. CDR3 sequence (DNA): TGTGCCAGCAGTTTTTCCAGGGATGGAGAGACCCAGTACTTC.